This entry concerns a single TCR beta chain. The germline CDR1 and CDR2 sequences are KGHSH and LQKENI. This CDR3 spans 14 amino acids. Trimming shortened V by 3 bases and J by 5 bases, and 14 bases separated the two germline ends. The Seattle site enrolled patients during active infection and followed them longitudinally. Using immunoSEQ multiplex PCR, the repertoire was profiled, and TCRdb retains in-frame clones only, with some absent. The sample lists over 100,000 clones, 75% to 90% occurring once. This sample is part of a study of blood T cell repertoires in COVID-19. Study-wide background: Samples representing acute and convalescent COVID-19 were sourced from the United States, Italy and Spain. The analysed material was cDNA or gDNA that came from T cells, B-cell-depleted T cells, or PBMCs.

The sequenced sample was peripheral blood. The chain carries TRBV18 and TRBJ2-7; TRBD1 is a possible D gene (6 bases). The clonotype comes from a woman between 50 and 59 years old with COVID-19, enrolled during active disease. This CDR3 reads CASSPFDRYHEQYF. Written as DNA, the CDR3 is TGTGCCAGCTCACCCTTTGACAGGTACCACGAGCAGTACTTC.